Below, one T cell receptor (beta chain) is given with its context. This sample was taken from a study of identical twins. TCRdb re-analysed the 5' RACE reads in MiXCR, keeping a single row per CDR3 protein. The table has about 690,000 distinct CDR3 sequences, around 20% seen once; the top ten hold 4% to 4.5%. The CDR3 has 13 amino acids. Germline V lookup: CDR1 SGHTA, CDR2 FQGNSA. The V and J ends lost 3 bases and 3 bases respectively, with 8 bases between them. These same data were also listed under a study on T cells expressing NK-cell markers.

Sequencing used PBMCs. This chain links TRBV7-2 with TRBJ2-5; D is undetermined. The TCR sequence derives from a woman aged 18-29 years in good health. CDR3 nucleotide sequence: TGTGCCAGCAGCTTTTCCACCAAAGAGACCCAGTACTTC. It codes for CASSFSTKETQYF.